The rows below give T cell receptor beta chains drawn from one sample of a study of cytomegalovirus exposure and HLA in healthy donors. Profiling relied on immunoSEQ multiplex PCR, and the TCRdb table lists in-frame clones only, not all of them. The table lists over 150,000 clones, roughly 89% of them singletons. Sequenced material: PBMCs. Receptors were obtained from a woman between 18 and 29 years old in good health and CMV-seropositive. Each CDR3 is given with its conserved first and last residue. A D gene is named only where the DNA matches it firmly. Size values are once, few and many counts, or a class for expanded clones, and some rows have none.

j_call clone_size cdr3_length v_call d_call cdr3_nt cdr3_aa
TRBJ1-1 . 15 TRBV28 TRBD1 TGTGCCAGCAGCGTGAGGACAGGGGGGAGTGCTGAAGCTTTCTTT CASSVRTGGSAEAFF
TRBJ2-1 once 15 TRBV6-6 TRBD2 TGTGCCAGCAGTTCTACTAGCGGGAGGGACAATGAGCAGTTCTTC CASSSTSGRDNEQFF
TRBJ2-3 . 16 TRBV7-2 TRBD2 TGTGCCAGCAGCTCCCAACTAGCGGGAGTTGCAGATACGCAGTATTTT CASSSQLAGVADTQYF
TRBJ2-7 . 15 TRBV28 TRBD2 TGTGCCAGCAGTAGATTGTCGGGAGGCGCCTACGAGCAGTACTTC CASSRLSGGAYEQYF
TRBJ2-3 . 14 TRBV7-2 . TGTGCCAGCAGTTTAAGTGGGCCGGGGGACACGCAGTATTTT CASSLSGPGDTQYF
TRBJ2-7 . 14 TRBV7-2 TRBD2 TGTGCCAGCAGCTGGGCTAGCGGAAACTACGAGCAGTACTTC CASSWASGNYEQYF
TRBJ1-3 . 17 TRBV7-8 TRBD1 TGTGCCAGCAGCCCTACGGCCGGGACAGGGGCTGGAAACACCATATATTTT CASSPTAGTGAGNTIYF
TRBJ2-7 . 14 TRBV19 TRBD1 TGTGCCAGTAGTTCGGGACAGGGGGTTAGTGAGCAGTACTTC CASSSGQGVSEQYF
TRBJ1-5 once 15 TRBV4-3 . TGCGCCAGCAGCCTCGACAGAATCAACAATCAGCCCCAGCATTTT CASSLDRINNQPQHF
TRBJ2-3 . 17 TRBV9 TRBD2 TGTGCCAGCAGCGTGCCCCGGACTAGCGGAAACACAGATACGCAGTATTTT CASSVPRTSGNTDTQYF
TRBJ2-6 . 14 TRBV29-1 TRBD2 TGCAGCGTTGTTAGCGGGACTGGGGCCAACGTCCTGACTTTC CSVVSGTGANVLTF
TRBJ1-1 . 15 TRBV4-2 . TGTGCCAGCAGCCAAGGTCCTCAACATTCCACTGAAGCTTTCTTT CASSQGPQHSTEAFF
TRBJ2-7 few 13 TRBV9 . TGTGCCAGCAGCCGAGACACGTCCTACGAGCAGTACTTC CASSRDTSYEQYF